This T cell receptor (beta chain) came from a study of blood T cells in healthy people across ages. This CDR3 contains 15 residues. The V gene's germline CDR1 is KGHDR and CDR2 SFDVKD. Between the trimmed V and J ends, which lost 6 bases and 1 base, there was a span of 14 bases. A second PCR of roughly 7 to 11 cycles used a sample-barcoded 5' primer and a J-beta primer mix. TCRdb ran MiXCR on the 5' RACE reads and lists one entry per CDR3 protein. This table has more than 500,000 distinct CDR3 sequences, roughly a quarter appearing once. This same sample was also taken into another study, of T cells of mothers and their children. That study adds: Reverse transcription into cDNA received all extracted RNA, at approximately 1.5 ug per 15 ul.

This rearrangement joins TRBV24-1 to TRBJ2-5, with D maybe TRBD2 (6 bases). The material sequenced was blood. This receptor was taken from a boy aged 2 to 10 in good health. The CDR3 nucleotides are TGTGCCACCAGTATGGGGGGAAGGGGCCAAGAGACCCAGTACTTC. Translation gives CATSMGGRGQETQYF.